These T cell receptor beta chains were read from a single sample in a study of Ad26.COV2.S vaccination and SARS-CoV-2 variants. Sequencing was performed with immunoSEQ multiplex PCR; in TCRdb, only in-frame clones are kept and a portion is missing. The sample holds fewer than 55,000 clones, approximately 80% seen once. Here the sequenced sample was peripheral blood, taken after recovery from COVID-19. The receptors here all came from a human donor who had recovered from COVID-19. The CDR3 runs from the conserved cysteine through the conserved F or W. The D gene is left open where the match is weak. Not all rows give a size; the values are once, few, many and, for expanded clones, a class.

TRBV11-1	TRBJ2-4	14	.	.	TGTGCCAGCAGCTTAGGGCAAAGTGGTTACATTCAGTACTTC	CASSLGQSGYIQYF
TRBV11-2	TRBJ1-1	15	.	.	TGTGCCAGCAGCCCGCGGGTCCCCAGGGTCACTGAAGCTTTCTTT	CASSPRVPRVTEAFF
TRBV6-5	TRBJ2-2	14	.	.	TGTGCCAGCAGTTACTCGGGGCCCACCGGGGAGCTGTTTTTT	CASSYSGPTGELFF
TRBV30	TRBJ1-5	17	.	.	TGTGCCTGGAGTGTGCTGGCCGTAGGGGTCGGCAATCAGCCCCAGCATTTT	CAWSVLAVGVGNQPQHF
TRBV5-1	TRBJ2-5	13	.	.	TGCGCCAGCAGGACGGAACCCTCGGAGACCCAGTACTTC	CASRTEPSETQYF
TRBV6-5	TRBJ2-7	14	TRBD2	.	TGTGCCAGCAAGGTAGCGGGATCGGTCTACGAGCAGTACTTC	CASKVAGSVYEQYF
TRBV7-2	TRBJ2-2	15	.	.	TGTGCCAGCAGCCCCCGTGGCGGGGACACCGGGGAGCTGTTTTTT	CASSPRGGDTGELFF
TRBV19	TRBJ1-5	16	.	.	TGTGCCAGTAGTATTTCGCCCATGGGTAGCAATCAGCCCCAGCATTTT	CASSISPMGSNQPQHF
TRBV14	TRBJ1-1	13	TRBD1	.	TGTGCCAGCAGGGGACAGGGGAACACTGAAGCTTTCTTT	CASRGQGNTEAFF
TRBV12-3/TRBV12-4	TRBJ1-1	13	.	once	TGTGCCAGCATATACCGGCAGAGGGGAGAAGCTTTCTTT	CASIYRQRGEAFF
TRBV10-3	TRBJ2-5	16	.	.	TGTGCCATCAAAGGAGGCGCAGGGGGAGCGGGAGAGACCCAGTACTTC	CAIKGGAGGAGETQYF
TRBV19	TRBJ2-1	14	TRBD2	.	TGTGCCAGTAGTTGGGGACTAGCGGGGACTGAGCAGTTCTTC	CASSWGLAGTEQFF
TRBV4-1	TRBJ1-4	12	.	.	TGCGCCAGCAGCCAAGGTCCTGAAAAACTGTTTTTT	CASSQGPEKLFF
TRBV24-1	TRBJ2-2	17	TRBD1	once	TGTGCCACCAGTGACCCCCGGACAGGGGCGAACACCGGGGAGCTGTTTTTT	CATSDPRTGANTGELFF
TRBV15	TRBJ2-1	16	.	.	TGTGCCACCAGCAGTCATTTGGGGGCTAGATCGAATGAGCAGTTCTTC	CATSSHLGARSNEQFF
TRBV19	TRBJ1-4	17	TRBD1	.	TGTGCCAGTAGGACAGGGAAAAAGGTGGCAACTAATGAAAAACTGTTTTTT	CASRTGKKVATNEKLFF
TRBV5-1	TRBJ2-5	15	.	.	TGCGCCAGCAGCCTGGGGTACGCCTGGGGGGAGACCCAGTACTTC	CASSLGYAWGETQYF
TRBV2	TRBJ1-6	16	.	.	TGTGCCAGCAGTCGGTCGGGGGGAGTCGATAATTCACCCCTCCACTTT	CASSRSGGVDNSPLHF
TRBV30	TRBJ1-1	11	.	.	TGTGCTCGGGGGCTGGGGACTGAAGCTTTCTTT	CARGLGTEAFF
TRBV5-1	TRBJ1-5	16	TRBD1	.	TGCGCCAGCAGCCCCACCGGGACAGGTAGCAATCAGCCCCAGCATTTT	CASSPTGTGSNQPQHF
TRBV30	TRBJ2-5	15	.	.	TGTGCCTGGAGTGTACCGGCAGTTTGGCTGGTGGCCCAGTACTTC	CAWSVPAVWLVAQYF
TRBV9	TRBJ2-1	15	.	.	TGTGCCAGCAGCGTTGGGGGGCTCTCCTACAATGAGCAGTTCTTC	CASSVGGLSYNEQFF
TRBV11-3	TRBJ2-6	18	.	.	TGTGCCAGCAGCTTAGGGCGGGACAGTAACTCTGGGGCCAACGTCCTGACTTTC	CASSLGRDSNSGANVLTF
TRBV18	TRBJ1-6	15	TRBD1	.	TGTGCCAGCTCACCAACGGGACAGGGTTTTTCACCCCTCCACTTT	CASSPTGQGFSPLHF
TRBV3-1/TRBV3-2	TRBJ2-6	16	.	.	TGTGCCAGCAGCCCCATCGCAGCGTATGGGGCCAACGTCCTGACTTTC	CASSPIAAYGANVLTF
TRBV10-2	TRBJ1-1	15	.	.	TGCGCCAGCAGTGATAGTCGACGAGGGAACACTGAAGCTTTCTTT	CASSDSRRGNTEAFF
TRBV2	TRBJ1-1	13	.	.	TGTGCCAGCAGCCGAGACTCTAACACTGAAGCTTTCTTT	CASSRDSNTEAFF
TRBV5-6	TRBJ2-7	12	.	.	TGTGCCAGCAGCTTTCAAACCTACGAGCAGTACTTC	CASSFQTYEQYF
TRBV24-1	TRBJ2-5	14	.	.	TGTGCCACCAGTGACCCCGGGCCCGACTTGACCCAGTACTTC	CATSDPGPDLTQYF
TRBV27	TRBJ1-1	15	.	.	TGTGCCAGCAGCCCTATTGCGGGGAAGAACACTGAAGCTTTCTTT	CASSPIAGKNTEAFF
TRBV6-5	TRBJ2-3	14	TRBD2	.	TGTGCCAGCAGTTCGACTAGCGGATCAGATACGCAGTATTTT	CASSSTSGSDTQYF
TRBV5-6	TRBJ1-6	15	.	.	TGTGCCAGCAGCTTGGCCCCCCAGGGATGGTCACCCCTCCACTTT	CASSLAPQGWSPLHF
TRBV30	TRBJ1-1	16	.	.	TGTGCCTGCAGGGTTCTCACCGGGGGATTCAACACTGAAGCTTTCTTT	CACRVLTGGFNTEAFF
TRBV7-8	TRBJ2-1	13	.	.	TGTGCCAGCAGCTTAGACCGGGGCGATGAGCAGTTCTTC	CASSLDRGDEQFF
TRBV11-2	TRBJ2-3	14	TRBD1	.	TGTGCCACCACGAACAGGGGTCTAGGGGATACGCAGTATTTT	CATTNRGLGDTQYF
TRBV30	TRBJ2-1	14	TRBD2	.	TGTGCCTGGAGTGCCCGGGGGGGGAGGAATGAGCAGTTCTTC	CAWSARGGRNEQFF
TRBV11-2	TRBJ1-4	16	.	.	TGTGCCAGCAGACCGTCCGTGGGGACGGCGGGTGAAAAACTGTTTTTT	CASRPSVGTAGEKLFF
TRBV19	TRBJ1-2	14	.	.	TGTGCCAGTAGTATCGGGGCAGGGCTCTATGGCTACACCTTC	CASSIGAGLYGYTF
TRBV7-8	TRBJ2-4	14	.	.	TGTGCCAGCAGCCAAAAGTCGGGGCAGGTCATTCAGTACTTC	CASSQKSGQVIQYF
TRBV7-6	TRBJ1-1	17	.	.	TGTGCCAGCAGCTTAGGGTCGGGCCTAGGCGAGGACACTGAAGCTTTCTTT	CASSLGSGLGEDTEAFF
TRBV24-1	TRBJ2-5	18	TRBD1	.	TGTGCCACCAGTGATTTTAGAACCGGGACAGGGGGGAAGGAGACCCAGTACTTC	CATSDFRTGTGGKETQYF
TRBV28	TRBJ1-4	13	.	.	TGTGCCAGCCTCAGTGTGGAATCGGAAAAACTGTTTTTT	CASLSVESEKLFF
TRBV20-1	TRBJ1-1	10	.	.	TGCAGTGCTAAAAACACTGAAGCTTTCTTT	CSAKNTEAFF
TRBV14	TRBJ1-2	15	TRBD1	.	TGTGCCAGCAGCCAAGATGAAGGGGGCGGCTATGGCTACACCTTC	CASSQDEGGGYGYTF
TRBV27	TRBJ1-1	16	.	.	TGTGCCAGCACTCTAAAGGGAGGAGTAGTGAACACTGAAGCTTTCTTT	CASTLKGGVVNTEAFF
TRBV5-1	TRBJ2-7	14	.	.	TGCGCCAGCAGCTTGGCTGTAGGGCCCTACGAGCAGTACTTC	CASSLAVGPYEQYF
TRBV2	TRBJ2-7	18	TRBD2	.	TGTGCCAGCAGTTCTCAGGGACTAGCGGGAGGCCTAACCTCCGAGCAGTACTTC	CASSSQGLAGGLTSEQYF
TRBV28	TRBJ2-1	15	.	.	TGTGCCAGCAGTTTCCAGGGTCCCGGCCACCTGAGCAAGTTCTTC	CASSFQGPGHLSKFF
TRBV10-3	TRBJ1-1	15	.	.	TGTGCCATCAGTGAGTCTATAGCGCCGAACACTGAAGCTTTCTTT	CAISESIAPNTEAFF